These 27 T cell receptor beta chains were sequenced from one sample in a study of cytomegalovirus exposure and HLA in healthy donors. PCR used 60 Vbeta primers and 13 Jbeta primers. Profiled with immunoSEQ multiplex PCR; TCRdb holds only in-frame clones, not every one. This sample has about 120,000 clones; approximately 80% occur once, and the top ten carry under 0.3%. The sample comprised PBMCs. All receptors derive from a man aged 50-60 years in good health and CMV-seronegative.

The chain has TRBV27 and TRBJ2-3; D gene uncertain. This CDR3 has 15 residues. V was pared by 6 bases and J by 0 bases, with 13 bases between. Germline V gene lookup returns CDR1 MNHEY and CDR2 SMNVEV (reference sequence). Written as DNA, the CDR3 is TGTGCCAGCAGGATTCGCGGAGCTAGCACAGATACGCAGTATTTT. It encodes CASRIRGASTDTQYF.

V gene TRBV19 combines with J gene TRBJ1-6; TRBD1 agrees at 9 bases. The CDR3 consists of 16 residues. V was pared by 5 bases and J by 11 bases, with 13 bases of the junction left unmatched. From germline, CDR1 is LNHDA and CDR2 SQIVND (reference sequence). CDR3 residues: CASSLSGTGTGAPLHF. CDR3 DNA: TGTGCCAGTAGTTTGTCCGGGACAGGGACAGGTGCACCCCTCCACTTT. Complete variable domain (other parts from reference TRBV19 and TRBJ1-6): DGGITQSPKYLFRKEGQNVTLSCEQNLNHDAMYWYRQDPGQGLRLIYYSQIVNDFQKGDIAEGYSVSREKKESFPLTVTSAQKNPTAFYLCASSLSGTGTGAPLHFGNGTRLTVT.

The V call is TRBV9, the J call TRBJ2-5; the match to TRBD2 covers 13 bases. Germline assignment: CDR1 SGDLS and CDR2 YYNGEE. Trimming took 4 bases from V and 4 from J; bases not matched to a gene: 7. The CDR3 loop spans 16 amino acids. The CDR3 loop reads CASSPGLAGDGETQYF. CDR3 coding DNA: TGTGCCAGCAGCCCCGGACTAGCGGGAGACGGAGAGACCCAGTACTTC.

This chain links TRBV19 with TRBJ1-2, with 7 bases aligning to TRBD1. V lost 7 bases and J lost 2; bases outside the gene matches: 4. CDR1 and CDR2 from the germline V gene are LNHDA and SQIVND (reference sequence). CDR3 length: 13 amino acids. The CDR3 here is CASTQTGNYGYTF. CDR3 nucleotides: TGTGCCAGTACTCAGACAGGGAACTATGGCTACACCTTC.

The CDR3 coding sequence is TGCAGCGTTGAGGGGAGGACAGGGGTCCCCCTCAGACAAGAGACCCAGTACTTC. It codes for CSVEGRTGVPLRQETQYF. The chain couples TRBV29-1 to TRBJ2-5, with TRBD1 matching 9 bases. V shed 3 bases, J shed 2 bases, and the junction held 16 bases outside the gene matches. Germline values: CDR1 SQVTM, CDR2 ANQGSEA. The CDR3 extends over 18 amino acids.

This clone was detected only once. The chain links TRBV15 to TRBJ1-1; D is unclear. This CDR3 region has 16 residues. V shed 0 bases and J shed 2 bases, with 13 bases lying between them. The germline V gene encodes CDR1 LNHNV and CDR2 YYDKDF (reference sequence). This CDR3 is CATSRDSSDLNTEAFF. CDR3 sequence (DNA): TGTGCCACCAGCAGAGACTCCTCTGACTTAAACACTGAAGCTTTCTTT.

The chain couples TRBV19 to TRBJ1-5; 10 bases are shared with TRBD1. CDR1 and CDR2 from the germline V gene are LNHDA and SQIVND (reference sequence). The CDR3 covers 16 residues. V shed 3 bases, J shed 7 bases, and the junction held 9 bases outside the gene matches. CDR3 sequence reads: CASSIIGTGADQPQHF. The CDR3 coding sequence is TGTGCCAGTAGTATTATAGGGACAGGGGCTGACCAGCCCCAGCATTTT.

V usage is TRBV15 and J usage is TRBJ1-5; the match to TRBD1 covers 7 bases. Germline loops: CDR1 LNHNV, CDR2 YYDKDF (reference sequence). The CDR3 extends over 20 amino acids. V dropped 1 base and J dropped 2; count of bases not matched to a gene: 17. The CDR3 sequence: CATSRGAGQGGSSGNQPQHF. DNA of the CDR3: TGTGCCACCAGCAGAGGGGCCGGGCAGGGGGGATCCTCTGGCAATCAGCCCCAGCATTTT.

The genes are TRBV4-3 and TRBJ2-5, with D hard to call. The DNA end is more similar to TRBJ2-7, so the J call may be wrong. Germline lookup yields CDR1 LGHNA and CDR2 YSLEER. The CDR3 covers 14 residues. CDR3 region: CASSQDRGSYEQYF. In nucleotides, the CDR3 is TGCGCCAGCAGCCAAGATAGAGGCAGCTACGAGCAGTACTTC.

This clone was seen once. CDR3 residues: CASSGISTGELFF. The CDR3 nucleotides read TGTGCCAGCAGTGGCATCAGCACCGGGGAGCTGTTTTTT. The chain employs TRBV6-4 and TRBJ2-2, with D unresolved. The CDR3 runs to 13 residues. Germline V gene sequence: CDR1 MRHNA, CDR2 SNTAGT. With 4 bases removed from V and 4 bases from J, the gap between germline ends came to 7 bases.

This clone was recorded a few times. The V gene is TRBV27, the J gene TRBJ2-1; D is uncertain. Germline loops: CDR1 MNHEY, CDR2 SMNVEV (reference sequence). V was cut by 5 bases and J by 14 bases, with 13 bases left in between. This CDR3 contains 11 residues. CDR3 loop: CASSVGRIEFF. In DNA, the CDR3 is TGTGCCAGCAGTGTGGGCCGTATAGAGTTCTTC.

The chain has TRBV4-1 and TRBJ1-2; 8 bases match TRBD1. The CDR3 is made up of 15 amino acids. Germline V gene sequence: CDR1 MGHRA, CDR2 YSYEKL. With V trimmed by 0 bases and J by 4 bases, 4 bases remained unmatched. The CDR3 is CASSQDPGQGYGYTF. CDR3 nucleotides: TGCGCCAGCAGCCAAGATCCCGGACAGGGCTATGGCTACACCTTC.

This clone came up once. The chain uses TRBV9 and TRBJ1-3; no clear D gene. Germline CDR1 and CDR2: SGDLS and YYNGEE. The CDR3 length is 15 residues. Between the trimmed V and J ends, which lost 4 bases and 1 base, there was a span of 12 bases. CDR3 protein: CASSPGDRSGNTIYF. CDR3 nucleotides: TGTGCCAGCAGCCCTGGAGACCGATCTGGAAACACCATATATTTT. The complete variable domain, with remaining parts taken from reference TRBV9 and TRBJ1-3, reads DSGVTQTPKHLITATGQRVTLRCSPRSGDLSVYWYQQSLDQGLQFLIQYYNGEERAKGNILERFSAQQFPDLHSELNLSSLELGDSALYFCASSPGDRSGNTIYFGEGSWLTVV.

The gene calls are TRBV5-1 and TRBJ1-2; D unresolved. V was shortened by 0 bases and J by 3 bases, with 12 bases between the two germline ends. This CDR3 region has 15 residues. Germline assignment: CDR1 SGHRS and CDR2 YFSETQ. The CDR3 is CASSLEAPADYGYTF. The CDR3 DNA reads TGCGCCAGCAGCTTGGAGGCCCCGGCGGACTATGGCTACACCTTC.

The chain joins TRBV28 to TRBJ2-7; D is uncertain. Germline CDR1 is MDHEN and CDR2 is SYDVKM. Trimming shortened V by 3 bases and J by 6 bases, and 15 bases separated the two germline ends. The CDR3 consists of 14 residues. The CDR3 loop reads CASSFSGFWREQYF. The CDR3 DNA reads TGTGCCAGCAGTTTTTCCGGGTTTTGGCGCGAGCAGTACTTC. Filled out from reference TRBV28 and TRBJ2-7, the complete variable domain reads DVKVTQSSRYLVKRTGEKVFLECVQDMDHENMFWYRQDPGLGLRLIYFSYDVKMKEKGDIPEGYSVSREKKERFSLILESASTNQTSMYLCASSFSGFWREQYFGPGTRLTVT.

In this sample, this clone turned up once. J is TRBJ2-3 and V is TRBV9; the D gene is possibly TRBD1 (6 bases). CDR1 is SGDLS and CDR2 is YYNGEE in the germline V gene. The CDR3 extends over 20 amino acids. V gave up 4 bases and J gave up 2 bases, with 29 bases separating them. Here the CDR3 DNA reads TGTGCCAGCAGCTCTAACACAGGGTCAAAGGGGTCGATGTCCACAGATACGCAGTATTTT. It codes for CASSSNTGSKGSMSTDTQYF.

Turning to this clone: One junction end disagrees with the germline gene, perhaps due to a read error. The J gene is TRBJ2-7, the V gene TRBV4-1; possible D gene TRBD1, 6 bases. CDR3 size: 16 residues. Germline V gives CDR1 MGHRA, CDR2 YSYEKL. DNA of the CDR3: TGCGCCCGCAGCCCGGAAGGAGGACAGAAGCTCTACGAGCAGTACTTC. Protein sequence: CARSPEGGQKLYEQYF.

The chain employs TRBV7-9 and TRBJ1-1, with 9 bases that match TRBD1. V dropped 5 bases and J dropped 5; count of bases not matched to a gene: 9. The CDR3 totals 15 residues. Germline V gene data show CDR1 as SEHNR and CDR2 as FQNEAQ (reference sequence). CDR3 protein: CASSLNRGHVTEAFF. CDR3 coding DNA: TGTGCCAGCAGCCTCAACAGGGGGCACGTTACTGAAGCTTTCTTT.

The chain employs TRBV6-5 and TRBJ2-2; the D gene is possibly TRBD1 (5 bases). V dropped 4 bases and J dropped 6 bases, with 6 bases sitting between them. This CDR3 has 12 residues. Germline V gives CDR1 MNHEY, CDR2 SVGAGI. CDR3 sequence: CASSSRAGELFF. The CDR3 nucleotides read TGTGCCAGCAGTTCCAGGGCCGGGGAGCTGTTTTTT.

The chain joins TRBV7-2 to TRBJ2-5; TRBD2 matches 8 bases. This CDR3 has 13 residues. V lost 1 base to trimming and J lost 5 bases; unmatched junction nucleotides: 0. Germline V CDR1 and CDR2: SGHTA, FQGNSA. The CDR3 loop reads CASSLGLAETQYF. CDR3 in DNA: TGTGCCAGCAGCTTAGGACTAGCGGAGACCCAGTACTTC.

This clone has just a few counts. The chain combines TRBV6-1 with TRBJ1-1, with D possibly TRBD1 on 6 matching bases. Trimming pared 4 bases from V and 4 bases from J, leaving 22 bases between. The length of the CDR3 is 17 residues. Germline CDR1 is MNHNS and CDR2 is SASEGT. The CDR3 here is CASSASRGGMVSTEAFF. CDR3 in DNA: TGTGCCAGCAGTGCTAGCAGGGGTGGGATGGTAAGCACTGAAGCTTTCTTT.

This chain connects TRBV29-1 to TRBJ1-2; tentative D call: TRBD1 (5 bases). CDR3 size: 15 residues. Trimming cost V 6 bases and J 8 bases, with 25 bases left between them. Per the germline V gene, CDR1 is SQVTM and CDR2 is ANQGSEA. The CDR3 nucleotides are TGCAGCGTGGGATCCTCGGTGACAAAACCAGGGGGCTACACCTTC. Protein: CSVGSSVTKPGGYTF. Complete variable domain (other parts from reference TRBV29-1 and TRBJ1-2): SAVISQKPSRDICQRGTSLTIQCQVDSQVTMMFWYRQQPGQSLTLIATANQGSEATYESGFVIDKFPISRPNLTFSTLTVSNMSPEDSSIYLCSVGSSVTKPGGYTFGSGTRLTVV.

The CDR3 region has the DNA TGTGCCAGCAGCCGTGGACTAGCAGACGAGCAGTACTTC. Residues: CASSRGLADEQYF. V and J are TRBV6-5 and TRBJ2-7, with TRBD2 identical over 8 bases. There are 13 residues in the CDR3. Losses at the gene ends were 6 bases for V and 5 bases for J; bases not matched to a gene: 6. Germline loops: CDR1 MNHEY, CDR2 SVGAGI.

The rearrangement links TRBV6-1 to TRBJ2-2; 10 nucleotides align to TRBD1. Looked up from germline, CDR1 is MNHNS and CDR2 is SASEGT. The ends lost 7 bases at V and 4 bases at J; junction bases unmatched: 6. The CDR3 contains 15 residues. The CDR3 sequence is CASTTGGAATGELFF. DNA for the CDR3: TGTGCCAGCACGACAGGGGGCGCTGCCACCGGGGAGCTGTTTTTT.

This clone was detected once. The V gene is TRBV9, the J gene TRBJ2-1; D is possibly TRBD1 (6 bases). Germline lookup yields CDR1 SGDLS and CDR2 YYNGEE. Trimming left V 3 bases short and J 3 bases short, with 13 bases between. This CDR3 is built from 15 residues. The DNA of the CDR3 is TGTGCCAGCAGCGCTGCCGGGACAAACTACAATGAGCAGTTCTTC. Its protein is CASSAAGTNYNEQFF.

CDR3 loop: CASSIRDGDPGELFF. In DNA, the CDR3 is TGTGCCAGTAGTATAAGAGATGGAGACCCCGGGGAGCTGTTTTTT. This chain links TRBV19 with TRBJ2-2; D gene unclear. The CDR3 is 15 residues long. Looked up from germline, CDR1 is LNHDA and CDR2 is SQIVND (reference sequence). Trimming shortened V by 2 bases and J by 6 bases, and 13 bases separated the two germline ends.

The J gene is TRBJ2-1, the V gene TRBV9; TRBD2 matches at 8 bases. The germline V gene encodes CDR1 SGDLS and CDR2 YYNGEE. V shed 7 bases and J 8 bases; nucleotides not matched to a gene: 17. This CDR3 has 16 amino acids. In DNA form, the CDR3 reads TGTGCCAGCTCCGGGGGGACAAGCGGGAGCTTCGATGAGCAGTTCTTC. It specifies CASSGGTSGSFDEQFF.